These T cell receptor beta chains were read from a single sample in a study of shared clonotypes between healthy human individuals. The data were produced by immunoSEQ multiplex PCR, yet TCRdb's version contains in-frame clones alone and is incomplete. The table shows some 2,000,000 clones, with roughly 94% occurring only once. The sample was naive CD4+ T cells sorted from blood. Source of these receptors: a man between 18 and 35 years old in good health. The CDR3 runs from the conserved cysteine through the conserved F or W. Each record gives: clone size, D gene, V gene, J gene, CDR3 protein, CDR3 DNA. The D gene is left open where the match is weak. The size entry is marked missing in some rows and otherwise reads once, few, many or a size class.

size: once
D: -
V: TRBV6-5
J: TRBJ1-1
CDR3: CASISRAGGDTEAFF
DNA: TGTGCCAGCATCTCACGGGCAGGAGGCGACACTGAAGCTTTCTTT

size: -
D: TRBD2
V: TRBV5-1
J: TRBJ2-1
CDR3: CASSLATSGGLSSYNEQFF
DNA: TGCGCCAGCAGCCTCGCGACTAGCGGCGGATTGAGCTCCTACAATGAGCAGTTCTTC

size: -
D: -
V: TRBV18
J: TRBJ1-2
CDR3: CASSPNNYGYTF
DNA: TGTGCCAGCTCACCAAATAATTATGGCTACACCTTC

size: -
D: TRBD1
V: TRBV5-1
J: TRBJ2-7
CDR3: CASSATGSSYEQYF
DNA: TGCGCCAGCAGCGCGACAGGGTCCTCCTACGAGCAGTACTTC

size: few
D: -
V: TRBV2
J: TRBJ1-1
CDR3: CASSLGEGNTEAFF
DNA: TGTGCCAGCAGTTTAGGGGAGGGTAACACTGAAGCTTTCTTT

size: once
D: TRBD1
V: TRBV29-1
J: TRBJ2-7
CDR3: CSALIFRRGFYEQYF
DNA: TGCAGCGCCCTTATATTCCGCAGGGGGTTCTACGAGCAGTACTTC

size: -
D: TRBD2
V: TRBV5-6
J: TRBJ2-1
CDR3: CASIRLAGGPGEQFF
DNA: TGTGCCAGCATCCGACTAGCGGGAGGCCCGGGGGAGCAGTTCTTC

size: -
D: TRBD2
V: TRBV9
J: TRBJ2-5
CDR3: CASSVVAGGPGETQYF
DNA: TGTGCCAGCAGCGTAGTAGCGGGAGGGCCTGGGGAGACCCAGTACTTC

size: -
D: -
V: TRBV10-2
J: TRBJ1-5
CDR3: CASRDGSNQPQHF
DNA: TGCGCCAGCCGAGACGGGAGCAATCAGCCCCAGCATTTT

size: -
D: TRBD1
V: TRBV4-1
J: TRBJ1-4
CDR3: CASSQAGVGGEKLFF
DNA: TGCGCCAGCAGCCAAGCGGGGGTAGGGGGCGAAAAACTGTTTTTT

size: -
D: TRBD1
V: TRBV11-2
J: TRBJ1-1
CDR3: CASSLGDRGLNTEAFF
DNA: TGTGCCAGCAGCTTAGGGGACAGGGGATTGAACACTGAAGCTTTCTTT

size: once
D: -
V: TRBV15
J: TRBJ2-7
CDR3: CATSRSGTRYEQYF
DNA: TGTGCCACCAGCAGATCCGGGACACGCTACGAGCAGTACTTC

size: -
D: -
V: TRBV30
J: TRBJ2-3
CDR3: CAWSVATGADTQYF
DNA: TGTGCCTGGAGTGTAGCAACGGGAGCGGATACGCAGTATTTT

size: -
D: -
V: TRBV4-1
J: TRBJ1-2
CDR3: CASSQMAYYGYTF
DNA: TGCGCCAGCAGCCAGATGGCGTACTATGGCTACACCTTC

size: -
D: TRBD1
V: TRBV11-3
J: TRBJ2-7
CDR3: CASSLGTGVLNEQYF
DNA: TGTGCCAGCAGCTTAGGGACAGGGGTGTTGAACGAGCAGTACTTC

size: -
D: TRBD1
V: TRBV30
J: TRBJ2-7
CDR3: CAWSVTGGSHEQYF
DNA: TGTGCCTGGAGTGTAACAGGGGGTTCTCACGAGCAGTACTTC

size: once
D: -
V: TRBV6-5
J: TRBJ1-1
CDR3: CASRVSEGPNTEAFF
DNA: TGTGCCAGCAGGGTATCGGAGGGACCGAACACTGAAGCTTTCTTT

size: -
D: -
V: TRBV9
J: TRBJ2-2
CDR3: CASSVPPAGKDGELFF
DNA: TGTGCCAGCAGCGTACCCCCGGCAGGGAAGGACGGGGAGCTGTTTTTT

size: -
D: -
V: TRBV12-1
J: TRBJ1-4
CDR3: CASSFLRRRREKLFF
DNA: TGTGCCAGCAGCTTCCTACGACGGAGAAGGGAAAAACTGTTTTTT

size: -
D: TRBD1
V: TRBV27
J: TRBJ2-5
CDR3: CASSRGQGIGETQYF
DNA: TGTGCCAGCAGCCGCGGACAGGGTATAGGAGAGACCCAGTACTTC

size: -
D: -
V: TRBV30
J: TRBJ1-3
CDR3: CAWSVPPVGYTIYF
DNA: TGTGCCTGGAGTGTCCCCCCAGTGGGTTACACCATATATTTT

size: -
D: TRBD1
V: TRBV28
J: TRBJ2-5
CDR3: CASSFVTGGMQETQYF
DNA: TGTGCCAGCAGTTTCGTGACAGGGGGGATGCAAGAGACCCAGTACTTC

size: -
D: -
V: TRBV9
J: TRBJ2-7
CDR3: CASSVGPAKADEQYF
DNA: TGTGCCAGCAGCGTAGGCCCGGCAAAGGCTGACGAGCAGTACTTC

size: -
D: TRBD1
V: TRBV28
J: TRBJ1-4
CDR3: CASMWDRAVKKLFF
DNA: TGTGCCAGCATGTGGGACAGGGCGGTGAAAAAACTGTTTTTT

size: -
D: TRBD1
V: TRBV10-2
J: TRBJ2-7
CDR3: CASRGTGSYEQYF
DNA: TGCGCCAGCAGGGGGACAGGGAGCTACGAGCAGTACTTC

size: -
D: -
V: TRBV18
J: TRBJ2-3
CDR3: CASSPRSLTDTQYF
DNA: TGTGCCAGCTCACCTCGGAGCCTCACAGATACGCAGTATTTT

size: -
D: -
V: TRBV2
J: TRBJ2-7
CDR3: CASSTYTYEQYF
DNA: TGTGCCAGCAGTACCTATACGTACGAGCAGTACTTC

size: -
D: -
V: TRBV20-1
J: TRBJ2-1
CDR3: CSASPGQFF
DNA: TGCAGTGCTAGCCCCGGGCAGTTCTTC

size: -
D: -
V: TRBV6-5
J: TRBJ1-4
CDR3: CASSWGRGNEKLFF
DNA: TGTGCCAGCAGTTGGGGACGGGGTAATGAAAAACTGTTTTTT

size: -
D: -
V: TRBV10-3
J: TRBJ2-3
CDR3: CAISDRENPDTQYF
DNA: TGTGCCATCAGTGACAGGGAAAACCCAGATACGCAGTATTTT

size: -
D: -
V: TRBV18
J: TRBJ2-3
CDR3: CASSGPGDTQYF
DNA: TGTGCCAGCTCTGGCCCGGGTGATACGCAGTATTTT

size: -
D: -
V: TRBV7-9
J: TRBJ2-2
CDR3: CASSLSASLNTGELFF
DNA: TGTGCCAGCAGCTTATCGGCTAGCCTGAACACCGGGGAGCTGTTTTTT

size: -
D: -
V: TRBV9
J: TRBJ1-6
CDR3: CASSPEGGSSYNSPLHF
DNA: TGTGCCAGCAGCCCAGAGGGAGGGAGCTCCTATAATTCACCCCTCCACTTT

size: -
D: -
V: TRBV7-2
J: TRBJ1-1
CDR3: CASSLSGKNTEAFF
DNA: TGTGCCAGCAGCTTGTCGGGGAAGAACACTGAAGCTTTCTTT

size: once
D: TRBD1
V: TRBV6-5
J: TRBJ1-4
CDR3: CASSYSGTGLEKLFF
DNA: TGTGCCAGCAGTTACTCCGGGACAGGGCTAGAAAAACTGTTTTTT

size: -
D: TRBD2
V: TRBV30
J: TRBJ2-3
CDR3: CAWSTASGGGTDTQYF
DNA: TGTGCCTGGAGTACCGCTAGCGGAGGGGGCACAGATACGCAGTATTTT

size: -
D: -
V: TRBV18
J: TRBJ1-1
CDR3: CASSPPVGITSEAFF
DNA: TGTGCCAGCTCACCACCGGTTGGGATAACCTCTGAAGCTTTCTTT

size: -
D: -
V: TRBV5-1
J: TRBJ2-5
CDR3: CASSSKGTGETQYF
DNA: TGCGCCAGCAGCTCTAAAGGGACTGGGGAGACCCAGTACTTC

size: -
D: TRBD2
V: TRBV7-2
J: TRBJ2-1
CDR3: CASSPRLLAGGLNEQFF
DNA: TGTGCCAGCAGCCCCCGACTACTAGCGGGAGGATTGAATGAGCAGTTCTTC

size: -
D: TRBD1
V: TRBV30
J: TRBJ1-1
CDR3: CAWSLNRGDRGRRNTEAFF
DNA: TGTGCCTGGAGTCTTAACCGGGGGGACAGGGGGCGTAGAAACACTGAAGCTTTCTTT

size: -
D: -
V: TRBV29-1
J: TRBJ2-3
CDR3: CSVEDEPNTASQYF
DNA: TGCAGCGTTGAAGACGAACCCAACACGGCTTCGCAGTATTTT

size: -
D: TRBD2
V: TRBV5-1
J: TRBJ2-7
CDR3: CASSFEASGGHFSSYEQYF
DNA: TGCGCCAGCAGCTTCGAGGCTAGCGGGGGCCACTTTAGCTCCTACGAGCAGTACTTC

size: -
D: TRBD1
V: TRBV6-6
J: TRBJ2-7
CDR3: CASNALEGGVYEQYF
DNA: TGTGCCAGCAACGCCCTCGAAGGGGGCGTCTACGAGCAGTACTTC

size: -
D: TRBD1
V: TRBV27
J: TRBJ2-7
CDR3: CATRGQGDYEQYF
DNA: TGTGCCACCAGGGGACAGGGGGACTACGAGCAGTACTTC

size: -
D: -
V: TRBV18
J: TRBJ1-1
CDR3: CASSPTKGAEAFF
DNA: TGTGCCAGCTCACCAACAAAGGGGGCTGAAGCTTTCTTT

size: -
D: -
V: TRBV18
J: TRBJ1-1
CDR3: CASSPERGTNTEAFF
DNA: TGTGCCAGCTCACCAGAGAGAGGTACCAACACTGAAGCTTTCTTT

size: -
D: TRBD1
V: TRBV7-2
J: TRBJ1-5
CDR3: CASSFDRGLNQPQHF
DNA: TGTGCCAGCAGCTTCGACAGGGGGCTCAATCAGCCCCAGCATTTT